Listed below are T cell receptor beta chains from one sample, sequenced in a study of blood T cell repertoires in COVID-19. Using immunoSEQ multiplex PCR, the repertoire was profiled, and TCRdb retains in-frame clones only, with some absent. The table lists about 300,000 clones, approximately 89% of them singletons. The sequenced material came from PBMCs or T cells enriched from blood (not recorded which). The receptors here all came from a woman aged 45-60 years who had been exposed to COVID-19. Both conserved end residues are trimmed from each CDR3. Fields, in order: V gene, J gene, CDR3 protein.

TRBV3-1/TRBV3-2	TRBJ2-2	ASSQKSGGTGELF
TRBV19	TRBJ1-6	ASSIAARDRADSPLH
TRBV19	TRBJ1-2	ATLNRGKNYGYT
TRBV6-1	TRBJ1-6	ASSEPSTYNSPLH
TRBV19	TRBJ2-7	ASSTRTGSYEQY
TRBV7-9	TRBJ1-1	ASRQTVWNTEAF
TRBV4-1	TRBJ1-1	ASSGQGNTEAF
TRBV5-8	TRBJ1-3	ASSSSGQGRRNTIY
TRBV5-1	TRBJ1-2	ASSLVGTADYGYT
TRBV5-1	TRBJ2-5	ASSLGFGGGQETQY
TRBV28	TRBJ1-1	ASSLRDSVTEAF
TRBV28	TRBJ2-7	ASSTRQETYEQY
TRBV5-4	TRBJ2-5	ASSRAGQETQY
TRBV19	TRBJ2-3	ASSVLRTGADTQY
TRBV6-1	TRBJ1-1	ASSEYRSNTEAF
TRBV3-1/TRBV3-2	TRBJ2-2	ASSLGGARTGELF
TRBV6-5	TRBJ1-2	ASSNNRGGNYGYT
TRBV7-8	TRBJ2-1	ASSLGQGAHNEQF
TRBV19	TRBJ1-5	ASSINRDQPQH
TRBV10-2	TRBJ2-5	ASTETGGQETQY
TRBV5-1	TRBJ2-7	ASSFENSYEQY
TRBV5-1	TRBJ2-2	ASNPGLAVGGELF
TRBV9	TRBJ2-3	ASSVGTGGSDTQY